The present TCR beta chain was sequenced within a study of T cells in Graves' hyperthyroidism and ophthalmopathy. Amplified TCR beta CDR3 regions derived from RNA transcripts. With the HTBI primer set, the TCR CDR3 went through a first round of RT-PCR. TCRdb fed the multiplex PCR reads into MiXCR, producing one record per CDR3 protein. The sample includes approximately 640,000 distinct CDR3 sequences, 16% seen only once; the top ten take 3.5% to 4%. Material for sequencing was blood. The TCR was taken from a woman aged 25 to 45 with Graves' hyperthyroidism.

The CDR3, as DNA: TGTGCCAGCGGACCGAGAGGATGGAAGACCCAGTACTTC. Its protein product is CASGPRGWKTQYF. The J gene is TRBJ2-5, the V gene TRBV6-1; D gene unclear. The CDR3 spans 13 residues. The germline V gene has CDR1 MNHNS and CDR2 SASEGT. Trimming left V 8 bases short and J 6 bases short, with 16 bases between.